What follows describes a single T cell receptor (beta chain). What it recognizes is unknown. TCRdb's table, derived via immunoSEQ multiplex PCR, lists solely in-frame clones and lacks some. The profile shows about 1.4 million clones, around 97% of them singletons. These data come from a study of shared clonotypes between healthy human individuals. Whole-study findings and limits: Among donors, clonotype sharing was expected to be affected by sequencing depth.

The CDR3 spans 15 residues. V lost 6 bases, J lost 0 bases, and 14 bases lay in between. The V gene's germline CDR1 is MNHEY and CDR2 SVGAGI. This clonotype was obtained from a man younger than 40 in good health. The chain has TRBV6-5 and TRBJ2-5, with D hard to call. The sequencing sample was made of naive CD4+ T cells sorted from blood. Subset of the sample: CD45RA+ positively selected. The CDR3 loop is CASSPLPTNQETQYF. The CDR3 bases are TGTGCCAGCAGCCCCCTCCCGACCAACCAAGAGACCCAGTACTTC.